The 26 T cell receptor beta chains below were found in one sample sequenced in a study of T cell changes during pregnancy in multiple sclerosis (dated 2019 in TCRdb). Library preparation employed the immunoSEQ multiplex PCR assay. TCRdb took over this immuneACCESS table, retaining in-frame rearrangements with V and J assigned. Such tables are incomplete; in checked studies, under half of the missing clones stem from an unresolved V gene, and the remainder is unexplained. The sample table contains tens of thousands of clones; only one count was recorded for about nine tenths of them. The top ten constitute about 10% of the sample. Sequenced material: CD8+ T cells from peripheral blood mononuclear cells, taken before pregnancy. The source is a female donor with multiple sclerosis, enrolled in a pregnancy study.

The gene calls are TRBV19 and TRBJ1-5, with a possible D match to TRBD1 (6 bases). Germline V CDR1 and CDR2: LNHDA, SQIVND (reference sequence). Trimming took 11 bases from V and 1 from J, leaving 18 bases between them. This CDR3 region has 15 residues. DNA for the CDR3: TGTGCCGGGCCAAGGGAGGGGGAAAGCAATCAGCCCCAGCATTTT. Protein: CAGPREGESNQPQHF.

V gene TRBV19 combines with J gene TRBJ1-2; TRBD1 might be the D (5 bases). Germline assignment: CDR1 LNHDA and CDR2 SQIVND (reference sequence). The CDR3 sequence is 14 residues long. V dropped 7 bases and J dropped 4 bases, with 16 bases sitting between them. The CDR3 bases are TGTGCCAGTATCCAGAAGGGGTGCGGCTATGGCTACACCTTC. Residues: CASIQKGCGYGYTF.

CDR3 nucleotides: TGTGCCAGCAGCACTCGGACAGGTTTCTCTGGGGCCAACGTCCTGACTTTC. This codes for CASSTRTGFSGANVLTF. V gene TRBV9 combines with J gene TRBJ2-6; TRBD1 agrees at 7 bases. The CDR3 spans 17 residues. V lost 4 bases, J lost 0 bases, and 7 bases stayed unmatched. Germline CDR1 reads SGDLS; CDR2 reads YYNGEE.

The DNA of the CDR3 is TGTGCCTGGAGTACAGGTCAGCCCCAGCATTTT. Translated, it gives CAWSTGQPQHF. The chain combines TRBV30 with TRBJ1-5; D is perhaps TRBD1 (5 bases). CDR3 length: 11 residues. CDR1 and CDR2 (germline): GTSNPN, SVGIG (reference sequence). Between the trimmed V and J ends, which lost 2 bases and 6 bases, there was a span of 5 bases.

The chain combines TRBV2 with TRBJ2-7; no reliable D call. V shed 5 bases and J shed 0 bases, with 11 bases lying between them. Germline loops: CDR1 SNHLY, CDR2 FYNNEI. The CDR3 contains 14 residues. CDR3 sequence reads: CASSLRFSSYEQYF. CDR3 nucleotide sequence: TGTGCCAGCAGTCTCCGTTTTAGCTCCTACGAGCAGTACTTC.

The sample holds one count of this clone. This sequence joins TRBV2 and TRBJ2-5, with TRBD1 matching 7 bases. Germline assignment: CDR1 SNHLY and CDR2 FYNNEI. Trimming at V came to 7 bases and at J to 2 bases, leaving 1 base not matched to a gene. This CDR3 contains 12 residues. CDR3 sequence (DNA): TGTGCCAGCAAGGGACAGCAAGAGACCCAGTACTTC. This translates into CASKGQQETQYF.

CDR3: CASSLVGTSIPEQYF. The CDR3 coding sequence is TGTGCCAGCAGCTTAGTCGGGACTAGCATCCCCGAGCAGTACTTC. The gene calls are TRBV7-8 and TRBJ2-7, with 9 bases lining up with TRBD2. With V trimmed by 1 base and J by 6 bases, 7 bases remained unmatched. Germline V gene sequence: CDR1 SGHVS, CDR2 FQNEAQ. CDR3 length equals 15 residues.

This clone came up a few times. The chain employs TRBV6-4 and TRBJ2-3; D remains ambiguous. This CDR3 has 13 residues. The V gene lost 3 bases and the J gene lost 2 bases, with 6 bases spanning the gap. Germline V gives CDR1 MRHNA, CDR2 SNTAGT. CDR3 sequence (DNA): TGTGCCAGCAGTGAGCGGTCCACAGATACGCAGTATTTT. Its protein product is CASSERSTDTQYF.

The chain carries TRBV14 and TRBJ2-6; 7 positions match TRBD1. V trimming: 3 bases; J trimming: 4 bases; junction bases outside the gene matches: 12. The V gene's germline CDR1 is SGHDN and CDR2 FVKESK. This CDR3 is 18 amino acids long. The CDR3 DNA follows: TGTGCCAGCAGCCATCCCCCCGGGACAGAGTCAGGGGCCAACGTCCTGACTTTC. Its translation: CASSHPPGTESGANVLTF.

This sequence joins TRBV7-7 and TRBJ2-5, with 11 bases fitting TRBD2. The CDR3 spans 16 residues. Germline V gene sequence: CDR1 SSHAT, CDR2 FNYEAQ (reference sequence). V trimming: 5 bases; J trimming: 4 bases; junction bases outside the gene matches: 9. CDR3 DNA sequence: TGTGCCAGCAGCCTCACAACTAGCGGGAGTGGAGAGACCCAGTACTTC. Its translation: CASSLTTSGSGETQYF.

V is TRBV2 and J is TRBJ1-2; TRBD1 matches at 9 bases. Trimming cost V 6 bases and J 3 bases; bases outside gene matches: 11. The CDR3 sequence is 16 residues long. CDR1 and CDR2 (germline): SNHLY, FYNNEI. Written as DNA, the CDR3 is TGTGCCAGCAGGGCCTCCTTGACAGGGGGACACTATGGCTACACCTTC. Its translation is CASRASLTGGHYGYTF.

The chain combines TRBV7-9 with TRBJ2-7, with D possibly TRBD2 on 5 matching bases. CDR3 length: 15 amino acids. CDR1 is SEHNR, CDR2 FQNEAQ, per germline (reference sequence). V was trimmed by 5 bases and J by 2 bases, leaving 16 bases between them. The CDR3 reads CASSPPGSPTYEQYF. Written as DNA, the CDR3 is TGTGCCAGCAGCCCTCCGGGGAGCCCTACCTACGAGCAGTACTTC.

V gene TRBV27 combines with J gene TRBJ2-7; 7 nucleotides align to TRBD1. From germline, CDR1 is MNHEY and CDR2 SMNVEV (reference sequence). The junction had 7 bases not matched to a gene; V was cut back by 6 bases and J by 5 bases. This CDR3 comprises 13 residues. CDR3 in DNA: TGTGCCAGCAGAACAGGGGCGGTCAACGAGCAGTACTTC. Protein sequence: CASRTGAVNEQYF.

This chain connects TRBV6-1 to TRBJ2-7; 15 bases match TRBD2. This CDR3 has 18 residues. Per the germline V gene, CDR1 is MNHNS and CDR2 is SASEGT. Unmatched junction bases numbered 7, after V lost 1 base and J lost 3 bases. CDR3 in DNA: TGTGCCAGCAGTGAAGGGGGACTAGCGGGAGGAGGGGTCTACGAGCAGTACTTC. It yields the protein CASSEGGLAGGGVYEQYF.

This chain connects TRBV11-2 to TRBJ2-2; D remains unclear. The CDR3 covers 13 residues. The germline CDR1 and CDR2 sequences are SGHAT and FQNNGV. The germline V and J ends were trimmed by 3 bases and 5 bases, with 7 bases remaining between them. The CDR3 nucleotides are TGTGCCAGCAGCTTCCTGACAACCGGGGAGCTGTTTTTT. Translating gives CASSFLTTGELFF.

The chain recombines TRBV5-4 with TRBJ2-2; D is ambiguous. V was shortened by 6 bases and J by 7 bases, with 13 bases between the two germline ends. Germline-derived CDR1 and CDR2 are SGHNT and YYREEE (reference sequence). The CDR3 has 13 amino acids. The CDR3 sequence is CASNVGQYGELFF. For the CDR3, the DNA is TGTGCCAGCAACGTTGGTCAGTACGGGGAGCTGTTTTTT.

CDR3 region: CASSLAPGPYEQYF. DNA of the CDR3: TGTGCCAGCAGTTTAGCCCCAGGGCCCTACGAGCAGTACTTC. The chain links TRBV27 to TRBJ2-7; tentative D call: TRBD1 (5 bases). The V end was cut by 2 bases, the J end by 2 bases, with 10 bases between. Germline V CDR1 and CDR2: MNHEY, SMNVEV (reference sequence). The CDR3 runs to 14 residues.

The rearrangement joins TRBV7-8 to TRBJ1-5; tentatively, D is TRBD1 (6 bases). Deletions cut 4 bases from V and 3 bases from J, with 16 bases between. The CDR3 has 16 residues. Germline CDR1 is SGHVS and CDR2 is FQNEAQ. The CDR3 spells CASSSAIQGVNQPQHF. The DNA for the CDR3 is TGTGCCAGCAGCTCCGCTATACAGGGAGTCAATCAGCCCCAGCATTTT.

CDR3 nucleotides: TGTGCCAGCAGTGACGGAGAGCTCTCCTACAATGAGCAGTTCTTC. It yields the protein CASSDGELSYNEQFF. The chain uses TRBV6-4 and TRBJ2-1; no reliable D call. From germline, CDR1 is MRHNA and CDR2 SNTAGT. V was cut by 2 bases and J by 0 bases, with 8 bases left in between. CDR3 length equals 15 residues.

In its sample, this clone was seen once. V and J are TRBV6-1 and TRBJ2-7, with 7 bases identical to TRBD1. CDR3 size: 15 residues. Germline-derived CDR1 and CDR2 are MNHNS and SASEGT. Trimming cost V 4 bases and J 3 bases; bases outside gene matches: 9. The CDR3 DNA reads TGTGCCAGCAGTGCCTCGACAGGGATGGGCTACGAGCAGTACTTC. Protein product: CASSASTGMGYEQYF.

The gene calls are TRBV15 and TRBJ1-1; D may be TRBD1 (6 bases). Trimming took 6 bases from V and 11 from J, leaving 16 bases between them. Germline-derived CDR1 and CDR2 are LNHNV and YYDKDF (reference sequence). CDR3 length: 12 residues. In DNA, the CDR3 is TGTGCCACCAGTCCGATCAGGGGAGCGGCTTTCTTT. This translates into CATSPIRGAAFF.

This clone has a single count. The chain combines TRBV4-3 with TRBJ2-1; 8 nucleotides agree with TRBD2. The CDR3 totals 18 residues. J gave up 6 bases and V 1 base, and 14 bases lay outside the gene matches. The germline V gene encodes CDR1 LGHNA and CDR2 YSLEER. Written as DNA, the CDR3 is TGCGCCAGCAGCCAAGCCCTTAGGGGACTAGAGCCCTTCAATGAGCAGTTCTTC. Translating it yields CASSQALRGLEPFNEQFF.

This clone was seen more than once but under ten times. This sequence joins TRBV4-3 and TRBJ1-1, with D perhaps TRBD1 (6 bases). V lost 4 bases, J lost 3 bases, and 12 bases lay in between. Germline CDR1 LGHNA, CDR2 YSLEER. CDR3 size: 14 residues. CDR3 DNA: TGCGCCAGCAGCCGAGCACAGGGAGACACTGAAGCTTTCTTT. Its translation: CASSRAQGDTEAFF.

The chain links TRBV7-8 to TRBJ2-7, with D possibly TRBD2 on 5 matching bases. The V gene lost 5 bases and the J gene lost 0 bases, with 23 bases spanning the gap. The germline V gene has CDR1 SGHVS and CDR2 FQNEAQ. The CDR3 loop spans 18 amino acids. CDR3 nucleotide sequence: TGTGCCAGCAGCCTCCACTATAACCGCAGGAGGAGCTCCTACGAGCAGTACTTC. Protein sequence: CASSLHYNRRRSSYEQYF.

The rearrangement uses TRBV27 and TRBJ2-7; TRBD1 agrees at 11 bases. After removal of 0 bases from V and 5 bases from J, the junction contained 6 bases not matched to a gene. This CDR3 has 16 amino acids. From germline, CDR1 is MNHEY and CDR2 SMNVEV (reference sequence). CDR3 region: CASSLSGDRGFHEQYF. In DNA form, the CDR3 reads TGTGCCAGCAGTTTATCAGGGGACAGGGGGTTCCACGAGCAGTACTTC.

The rearrangement links TRBV5-6 to TRBJ1-2, with 9 bases aligning to TRBD1. This CDR3 has 13 residues. Germline V lookup: CDR1 SGHDT, CDR2 YYEEEE. The ends lost 4 bases at V and 5 bases at J; junction bases unmatched: 3. CDR3 nucleotide sequence: TGTGCCAGCAGCCCGGGACAGGGATATGGCTACACCTTC. Its protein product is CASSPGQGYGYTF.